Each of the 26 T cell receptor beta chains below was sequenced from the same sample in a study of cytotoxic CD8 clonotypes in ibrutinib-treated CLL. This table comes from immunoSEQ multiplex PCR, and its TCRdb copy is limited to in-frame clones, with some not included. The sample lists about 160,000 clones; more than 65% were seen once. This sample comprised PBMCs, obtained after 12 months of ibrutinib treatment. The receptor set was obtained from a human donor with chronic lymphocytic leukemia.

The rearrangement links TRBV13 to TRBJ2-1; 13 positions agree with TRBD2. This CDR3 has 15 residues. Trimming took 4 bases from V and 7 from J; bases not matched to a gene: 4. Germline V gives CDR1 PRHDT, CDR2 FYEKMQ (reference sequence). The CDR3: CASSWGLAGKNEQFF. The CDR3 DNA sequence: TGTGCCAGCAGCTGGGGACTAGCGGGAAAGAATGAGCAGTTCTTC.

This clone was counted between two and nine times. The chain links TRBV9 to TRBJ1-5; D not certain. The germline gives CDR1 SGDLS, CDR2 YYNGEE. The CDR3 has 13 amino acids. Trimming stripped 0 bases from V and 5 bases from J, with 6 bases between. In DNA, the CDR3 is TGTGCCAGCAGCGTAGATGGATATCAGCCCCAGCATTTT. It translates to CASSVDGYQPQHF.

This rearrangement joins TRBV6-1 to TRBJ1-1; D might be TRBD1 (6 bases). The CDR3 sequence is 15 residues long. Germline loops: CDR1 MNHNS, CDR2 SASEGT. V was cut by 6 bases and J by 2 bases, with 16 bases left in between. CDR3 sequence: CASRKMTGGNTEAFF. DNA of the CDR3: TGTGCCAGCAGGAAGATGACAGGAGGTAACACTGAAGCTTTCTTT.

The CDR3 loop reads CASRPPVNTQYF. CDR3 coding DNA: TGTGCCAGCAGGCCCCCGGTAAACACCCAGTACTTC. The V call is TRBV2, the J call TRBJ2-5; no firm D call. Trimming shortened V by 6 bases and J by 8 bases, and 13 bases separated the two germline ends. The CDR3 extends over 12 amino acids. Germline loops: CDR1 SNHLY, CDR2 FYNNEI.

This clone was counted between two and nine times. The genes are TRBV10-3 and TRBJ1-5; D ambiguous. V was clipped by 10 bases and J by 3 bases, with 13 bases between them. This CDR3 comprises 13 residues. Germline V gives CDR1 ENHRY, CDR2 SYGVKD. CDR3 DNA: TGTGCCACTCAAGCGGATTCCAATCAGCCCCAGCATTTT. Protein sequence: CATQADSNQPQHF.

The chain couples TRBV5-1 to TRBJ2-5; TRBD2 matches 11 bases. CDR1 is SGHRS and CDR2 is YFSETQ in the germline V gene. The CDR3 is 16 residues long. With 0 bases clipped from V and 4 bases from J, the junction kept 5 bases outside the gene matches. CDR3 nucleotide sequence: TGCGCCAGCAGCTTGGGGGGGCTAGCGGGAGGAGAGACCCAGTACTTC. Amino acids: CASSLGGLAGGETQYF. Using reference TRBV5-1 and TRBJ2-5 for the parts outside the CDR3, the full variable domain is KAGVTQTPRYLIKTRGQQVTLSCSPISGHRSVSWYQQTPGQGLQFLFEYFSETQRNKGNFPGRFSGRQFSNSRSEMNVSTLELGDSALYLCASSLGGLAGGETQYFGPGTRLLVL.

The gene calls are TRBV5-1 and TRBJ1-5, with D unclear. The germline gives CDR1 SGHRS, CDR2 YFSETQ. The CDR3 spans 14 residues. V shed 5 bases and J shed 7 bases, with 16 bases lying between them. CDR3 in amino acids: CASRPSSSDQPQHF. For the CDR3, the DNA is TGCGCCAGCAGACCCTCCTCTTCGGACCAGCCCCAGCATTTT.

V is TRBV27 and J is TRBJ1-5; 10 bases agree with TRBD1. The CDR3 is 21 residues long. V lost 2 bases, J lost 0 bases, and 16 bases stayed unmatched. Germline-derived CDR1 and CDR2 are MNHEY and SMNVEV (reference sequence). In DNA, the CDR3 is TGTGCCAGCAGTTTAAGGAACCCTGGACGGGACAGGGGCTATAGCAATCAGCCCCAGCATTTT. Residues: CASSLRNPGRDRGYSNQPQHF.

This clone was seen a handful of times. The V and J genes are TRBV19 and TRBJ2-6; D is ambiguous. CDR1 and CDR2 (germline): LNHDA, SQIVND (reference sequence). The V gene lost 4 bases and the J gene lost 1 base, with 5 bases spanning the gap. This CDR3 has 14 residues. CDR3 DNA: TGTGCCAGTAGTAGGCAGTCTGGGGCCAACGTCCTGACTTTC. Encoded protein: CASSRQSGANVLTF.

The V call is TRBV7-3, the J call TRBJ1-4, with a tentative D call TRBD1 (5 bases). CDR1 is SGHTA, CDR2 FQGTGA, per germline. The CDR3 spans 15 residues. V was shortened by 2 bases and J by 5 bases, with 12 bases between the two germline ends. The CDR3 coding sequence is TGTGCCAGCAGCTTATTGGCAGGGCTAAATGAAAAACTGTTTTTT. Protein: CASSLLAGLNEKLFF.

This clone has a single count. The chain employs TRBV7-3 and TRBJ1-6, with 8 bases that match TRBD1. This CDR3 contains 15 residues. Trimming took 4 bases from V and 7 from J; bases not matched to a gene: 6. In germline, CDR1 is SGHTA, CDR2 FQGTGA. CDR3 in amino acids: CASSSTGGRNSPLHF. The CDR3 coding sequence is TGTGCCAGCAGCTCAACAGGGGGGCGGAATTCACCCCTCCACTTT. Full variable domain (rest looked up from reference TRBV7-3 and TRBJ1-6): GAGVSQTPSNKVTEKGKYVELRCDPISGHTALYWYRQSLGQGPEFLIYFQGTGAADDSGLPNDRFFAVRPEGSVSTLKIQRTERGDSAVYLCASSSTGGRNSPLHFGNGTRLTVT.

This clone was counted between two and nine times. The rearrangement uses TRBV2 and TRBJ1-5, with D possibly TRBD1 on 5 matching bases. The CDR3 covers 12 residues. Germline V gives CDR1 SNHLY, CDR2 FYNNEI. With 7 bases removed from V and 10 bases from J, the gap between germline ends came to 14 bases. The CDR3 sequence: CASTLGTSPQHF. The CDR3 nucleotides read TGTGCCAGCACCCTAGGGACCTCACCCCAGCATTTT.

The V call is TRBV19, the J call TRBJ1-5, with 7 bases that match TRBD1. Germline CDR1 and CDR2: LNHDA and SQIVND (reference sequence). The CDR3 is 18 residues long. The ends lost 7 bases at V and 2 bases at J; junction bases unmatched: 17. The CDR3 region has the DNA TGTGCCAGTACCTCTCAGATTGGTACAGGGGTCCGCAATCAGCCCCAGCATTTT. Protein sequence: CASTSQIGTGVRNQPQHF.

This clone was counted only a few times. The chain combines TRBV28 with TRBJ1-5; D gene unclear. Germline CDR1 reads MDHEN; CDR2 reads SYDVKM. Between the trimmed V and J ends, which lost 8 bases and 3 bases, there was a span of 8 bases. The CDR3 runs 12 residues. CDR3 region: CASGPNNQPQHF. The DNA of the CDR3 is TGTGCCAGCGGGCCCAACAATCAGCCCCAGCATTTT.

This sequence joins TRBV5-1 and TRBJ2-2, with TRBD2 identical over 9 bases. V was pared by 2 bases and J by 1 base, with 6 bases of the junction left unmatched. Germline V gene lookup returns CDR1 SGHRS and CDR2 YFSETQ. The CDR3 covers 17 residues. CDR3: CASSFSSGGQNTGELFF. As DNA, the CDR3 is TGCGCCAGCAGCTTCAGTAGCGGGGGACAGAACACCGGGGAGCTGTTTTTT.

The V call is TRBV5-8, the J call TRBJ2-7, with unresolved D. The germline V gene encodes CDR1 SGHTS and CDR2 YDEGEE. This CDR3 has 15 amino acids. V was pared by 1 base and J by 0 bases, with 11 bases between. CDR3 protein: CASSLMGSRSYEQYF. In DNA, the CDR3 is TGTGCCAGCAGCTTGATGGGCTCCCGCTCCTACGAGCAGTACTTC.

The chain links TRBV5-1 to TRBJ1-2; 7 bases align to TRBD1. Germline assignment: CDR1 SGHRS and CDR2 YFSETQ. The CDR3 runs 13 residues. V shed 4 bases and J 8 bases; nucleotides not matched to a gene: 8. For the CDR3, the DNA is TGCGCCAGCAGCACAGATACAGGGGCCGGCTACACCTTC. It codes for CASSTDTGAGYTF.

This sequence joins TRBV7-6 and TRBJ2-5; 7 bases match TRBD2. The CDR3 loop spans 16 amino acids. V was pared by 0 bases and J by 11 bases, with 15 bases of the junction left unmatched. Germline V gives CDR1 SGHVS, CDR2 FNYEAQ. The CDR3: CASSLAVLQRGITQYF. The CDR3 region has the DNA TGTGCCAGCAGCTTAGCCGTACTTCAGCGGGGCATAACTCAGTACTTC.

CDR3 DNA sequence: TGTGCCAGCAGTTACTCGCCCAGAGGGACAGTGAGTGAGCAGTACTTC. Protein: CASSYSPRGTVSEQYF. V is TRBV6-5 and J is TRBJ2-7, with 7 positions matching TRBD1. V lost 0 bases and J lost 7; bases outside the gene matches: 12. The CDR3 has 16 residues. Germline-derived CDR1 and CDR2 are MNHEY and SVGAGI.

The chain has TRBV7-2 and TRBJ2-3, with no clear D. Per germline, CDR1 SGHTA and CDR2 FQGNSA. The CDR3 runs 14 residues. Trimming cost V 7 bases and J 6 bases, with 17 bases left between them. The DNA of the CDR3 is TGTGCCAGCACTGCGAATTCGGCTTCCGATACGCAGTATTTT. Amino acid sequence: CASTANSASDTQYF.

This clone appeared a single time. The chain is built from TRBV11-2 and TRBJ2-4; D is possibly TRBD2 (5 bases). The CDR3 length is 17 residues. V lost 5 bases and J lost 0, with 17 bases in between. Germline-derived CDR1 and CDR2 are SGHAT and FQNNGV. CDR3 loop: CASSPMGDQLAKNIQYF. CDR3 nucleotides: TGTGCCAGCAGCCCTATGGGAGACCAGCTAGCCAAAAACATTCAGTACTTC.

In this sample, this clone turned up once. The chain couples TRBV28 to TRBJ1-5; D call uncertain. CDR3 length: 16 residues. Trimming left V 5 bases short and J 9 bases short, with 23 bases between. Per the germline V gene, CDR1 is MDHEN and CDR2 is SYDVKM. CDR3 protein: CASSQPKNPRTAPQHF. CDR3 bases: TGTGCCAGCAGTCAACCAAAAAACCCTCGAACTGCGCCCCAGCATTTT.

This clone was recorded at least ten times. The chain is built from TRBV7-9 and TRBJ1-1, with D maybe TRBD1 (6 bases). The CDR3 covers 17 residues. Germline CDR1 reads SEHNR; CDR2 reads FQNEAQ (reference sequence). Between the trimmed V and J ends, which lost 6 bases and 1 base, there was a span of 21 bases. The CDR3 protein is CASRAPFRDIKNTEAFF. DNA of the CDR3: TGTGCCAGCAGAGCCCCATTCCGGGACATTAAGAACACTGAAGCTTTCTTT.

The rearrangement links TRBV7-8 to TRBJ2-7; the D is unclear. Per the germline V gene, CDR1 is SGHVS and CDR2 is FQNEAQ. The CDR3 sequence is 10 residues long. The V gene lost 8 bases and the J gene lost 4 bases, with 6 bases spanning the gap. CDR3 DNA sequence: TGTGCCAGCGGGATTTACGAGCAGTACTTC. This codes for CASGIYEQYF. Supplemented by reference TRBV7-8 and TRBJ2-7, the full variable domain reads GAGVSQSPRYKVAKRGQDVALRCDPISGHVSLFWYQQALGQGPEFLTYFQNEAQLDKSGLPSDRFFAERPEGSVSTLKIQRTQQEDSAVYLCASGIYEQYFGPGTRLTVT.

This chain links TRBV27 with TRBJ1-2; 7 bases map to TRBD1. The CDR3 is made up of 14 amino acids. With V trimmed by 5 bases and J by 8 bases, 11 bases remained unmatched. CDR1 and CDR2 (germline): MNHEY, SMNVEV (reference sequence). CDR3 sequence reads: CASSELRTGEGYTF. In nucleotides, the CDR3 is TGTGCCAGCAGTGAACTAAGGACAGGTGAAGGCTACACCTTC.

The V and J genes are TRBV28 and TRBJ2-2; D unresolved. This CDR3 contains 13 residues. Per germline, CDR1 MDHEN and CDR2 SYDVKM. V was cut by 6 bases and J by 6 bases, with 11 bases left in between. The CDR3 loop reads CASSPGPSGELFF. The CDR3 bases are TGTGCCAGCAGCCCCGGCCCCTCCGGGGAGCTGTTTTTT.